This T cell receptor (beta chain) was retrieved from a study of shared clonotypes between healthy human individuals. Subsets obtained from CD4+ cells comprised CD45RA+ naive and CD45RA-negative memory cells. DNA at about 210 ng, 25,000 to 35,000 T cell genomes, went into sorted-subset replicate PCRs. The data were produced by immunoSEQ multiplex PCR, yet TCRdb's version contains in-frame clones alone and is incomplete. Among hundreds of thousands of clones listed, around 73% were seen once. Study-wide results and limits: The four-donor shared clonotypes exceeded non-shared clonotypes in generation probability, with non-shared ones scoring lower. Larger estimated richness was generally recorded for naive subsets relative to memory subsets.

A remark on this clone: The antigen remains unidentified.

V was trimmed by 5 bases and J by 9 bases, leaving 14 bases between them. This CDR3 region has 13 residues. Germline V CDR1 and CDR2: SSHAT, FNYEAQ (reference sequence). Specimen: memory CD4+ T cells sorted from blood. Subset defined: CD45RA-negative fraction. The chain has TRBV7-7 and TRBJ2-1; D gene uncertain. This TCR derives from a woman aged 30 to 39 in good health. The CDR3 here is CASSAWIAGEQFF. For the CDR3, the DNA is TGTGCCAGCAGCGCATGGATAGCCGGTGAGCAGTTCTTC.